This T cell receptor (beta chain) was profiled in a study of blood T cell repertoires in COVID-19. For the study at large: Samples representing acute and convalescent COVID-19 were sourced from the United States, Italy and Spain. PBMCs, B-cell-depleted T cells, or T cells were the source of the cDNA or gDNA that made up the material.

Original processing methods: Reference gene primer amplification in the assay estimated nucleated cell counts. The method was immunoSEQ multiplex PCR; TCRdb's version includes in-frame clones alone and lacks a portion of them. Clone size and the V and J calls come from that table; the DNA yielded D and trimming. The sample contains approximately 330,000 clones, 85% to 90% of which appear only once. Trimming stripped 6 bases from V and 4 bases from J, with 15 bases between. The CDR3 is 14 amino acids. Germline V CDR1 and CDR2: KGHSH, LQKENI. This sequence was found in a woman between 45 and 60 years old with active or convalescent COVID-19. Sequencing was performed on peripheral blood. V usage is TRBV18 and J usage is TRBJ1-2; D is perhaps TRBD1 (6 bases). This CDR3 reads CASSGQFISYGYTF. CDR3 bases: TGTGCCAGCTCTGGACAGTTCATCTCCTATGGCTACACCTTC. Full variable domain (remainder filled in from reference TRBV18 and TRBJ1-2): NAGVMQNPRHLVRRRGQEARLRCSPMKGHSHVYWYRQLPEEGLKFMVYLQKENIIDESGMPKERFSAEFPKEGPSILRIQQVVRGDSAAYFCASSGQFISYGYTFGSGTRLTVV.